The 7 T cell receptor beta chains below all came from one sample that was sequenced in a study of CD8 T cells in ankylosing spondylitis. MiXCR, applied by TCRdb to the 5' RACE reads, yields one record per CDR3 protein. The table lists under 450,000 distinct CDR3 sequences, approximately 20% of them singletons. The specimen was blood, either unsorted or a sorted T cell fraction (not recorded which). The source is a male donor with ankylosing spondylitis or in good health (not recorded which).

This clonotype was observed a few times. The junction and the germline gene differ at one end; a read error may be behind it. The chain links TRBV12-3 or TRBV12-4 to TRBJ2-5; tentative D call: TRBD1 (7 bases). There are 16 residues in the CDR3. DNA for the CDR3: TGTGCCAGCAGTTCCCCACGACAGGGAGGAGGCCATACCCAGTCCTTC. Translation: CASSSPRQGGGHTQSF.

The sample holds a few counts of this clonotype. CDR3: CSARRTGVGSYEQYF. In DNA form, the CDR3 reads TGCAGTGCTAGACGGACAGGGGTGGGTTCCTACGAGCAGTACTTC. The gene calls are TRBV20-1 and TRBJ2-7; 9 bases map to TRBD1. The trim removed 2 bases at V and 1 base at J, leaving 6 bases unmatched. Germline-derived CDR1 and CDR2 are DFQATT and SNEGSKA (reference sequence). The CDR3 is made up of 15 amino acids.

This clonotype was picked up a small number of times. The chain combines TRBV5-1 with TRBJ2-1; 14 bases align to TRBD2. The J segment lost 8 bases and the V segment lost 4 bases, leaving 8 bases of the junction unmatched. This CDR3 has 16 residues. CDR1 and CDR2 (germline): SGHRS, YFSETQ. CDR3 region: CASSPRTSGGLDEQFF. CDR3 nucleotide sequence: TGCGCCAGCAGCCCCCGGACTAGCGGGGGGCTAGATGAGCAGTTCTTC.

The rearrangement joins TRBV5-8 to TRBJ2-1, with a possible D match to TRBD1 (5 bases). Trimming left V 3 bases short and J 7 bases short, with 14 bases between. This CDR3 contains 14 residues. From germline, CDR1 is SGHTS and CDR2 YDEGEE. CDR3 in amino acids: CASSSQGGLNEQFF. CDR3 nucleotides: TGTGCCAGCAGCTCGCAGGGTGGGCTAAATGAGCAGTTCTTC.

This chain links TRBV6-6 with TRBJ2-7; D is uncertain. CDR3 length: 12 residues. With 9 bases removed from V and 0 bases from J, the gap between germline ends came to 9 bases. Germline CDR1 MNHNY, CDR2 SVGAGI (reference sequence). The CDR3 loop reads CASAGVSYEQYF. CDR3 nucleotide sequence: TGTGCCAGTGCAGGTGTCTCCTACGAGCAGTACTTC.

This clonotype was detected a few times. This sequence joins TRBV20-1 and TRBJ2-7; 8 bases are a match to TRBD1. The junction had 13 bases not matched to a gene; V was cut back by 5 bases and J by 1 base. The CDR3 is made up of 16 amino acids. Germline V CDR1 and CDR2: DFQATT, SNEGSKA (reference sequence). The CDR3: CSAHPPDRAFSYEQYF. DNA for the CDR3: TGCAGTGCTCACCCTCCGGACAGGGCTTTTTCCTACGAGCAGTACTTC.

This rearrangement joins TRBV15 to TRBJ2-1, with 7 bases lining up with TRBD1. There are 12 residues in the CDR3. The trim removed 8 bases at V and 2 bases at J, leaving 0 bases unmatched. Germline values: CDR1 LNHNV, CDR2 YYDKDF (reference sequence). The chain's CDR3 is CATGQAYNEQFF. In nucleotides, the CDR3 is TGTGCCACCGGACAGGCCTACAATGAGCAGTTCTTC.